This entry is about one TCR beta chain. Its target is unknown. The study assayed around 92,000 TCR templates per sample. TCRdb's table, derived via immunoSEQ multiplex PCR, lists solely in-frame clones and lacks some. This sample carries about 50,000 clones, over 90% of them seen once, and the ten largest clones take roughly 15%. These data come from a study of siplizumab effects on memory and regulatory T cells. The ends were cut back, 0 bases at V and 10 bases at J, with 14 bases in the middle. The CDR3 contains 14 residues. The germline V gene encodes CDR1 SGDLS and CDR2 YYNGEE. Study findings and constraints: The study found naive T cells seemingly more diverse than memory cells and seemingly major alloresponse contributors. The authors did not confirm suppressive function in proliferating Tregs from siplizumab cultures. Fewer alloreactive sequences mapped to unstimulated CD4+ memory cells under siplizumab.

V usage is TRBV9 and J usage is TRBJ2-4; no reliable D call. The sequence was obtained from a human donor in good health. The sequenced sample consisted of CD8+ T cells sorted from blood. This CDR3 is CASSVALGPEIQYF. The CDR3 region has the DNA TGTGCCAGCAGCGTAGCCCTAGGGCCGGAAATTCAGTACTTC.